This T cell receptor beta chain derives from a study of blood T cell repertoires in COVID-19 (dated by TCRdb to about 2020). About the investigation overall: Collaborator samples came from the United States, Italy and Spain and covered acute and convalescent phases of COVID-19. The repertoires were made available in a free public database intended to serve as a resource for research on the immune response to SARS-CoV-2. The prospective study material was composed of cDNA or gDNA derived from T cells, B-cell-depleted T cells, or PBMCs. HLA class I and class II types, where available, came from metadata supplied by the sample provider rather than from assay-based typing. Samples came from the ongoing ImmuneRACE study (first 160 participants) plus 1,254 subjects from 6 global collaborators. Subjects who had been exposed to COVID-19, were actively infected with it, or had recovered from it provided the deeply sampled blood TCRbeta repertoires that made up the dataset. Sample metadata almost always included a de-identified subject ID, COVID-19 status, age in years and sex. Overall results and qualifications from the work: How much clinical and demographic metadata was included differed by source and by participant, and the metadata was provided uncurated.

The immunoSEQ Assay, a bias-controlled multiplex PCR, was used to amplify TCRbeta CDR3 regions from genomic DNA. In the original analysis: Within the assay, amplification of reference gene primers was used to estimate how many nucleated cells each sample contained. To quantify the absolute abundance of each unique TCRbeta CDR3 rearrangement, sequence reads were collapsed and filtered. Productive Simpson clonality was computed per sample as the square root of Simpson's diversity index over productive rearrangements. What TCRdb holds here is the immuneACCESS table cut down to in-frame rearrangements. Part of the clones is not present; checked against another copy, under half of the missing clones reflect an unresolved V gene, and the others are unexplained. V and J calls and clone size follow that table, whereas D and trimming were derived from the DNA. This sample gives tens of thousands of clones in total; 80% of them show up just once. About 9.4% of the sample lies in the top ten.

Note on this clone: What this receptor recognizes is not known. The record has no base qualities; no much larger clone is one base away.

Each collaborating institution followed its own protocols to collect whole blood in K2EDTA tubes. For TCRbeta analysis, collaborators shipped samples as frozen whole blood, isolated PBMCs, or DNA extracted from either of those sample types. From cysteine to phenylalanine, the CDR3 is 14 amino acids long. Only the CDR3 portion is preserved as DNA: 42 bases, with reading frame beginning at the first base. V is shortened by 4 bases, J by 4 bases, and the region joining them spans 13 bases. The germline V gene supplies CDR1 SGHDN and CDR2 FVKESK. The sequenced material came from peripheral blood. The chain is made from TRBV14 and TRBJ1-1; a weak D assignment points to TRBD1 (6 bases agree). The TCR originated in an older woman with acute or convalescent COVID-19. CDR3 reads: CASSLIGGVTEAFF. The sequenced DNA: TGTGCCAGCAGCCTCATAGGGGGGGTCACTGAAGCTTTCTTT.